This TCR beta chain was recovered during a study of blood T cells in healthy people across ages. CDR1 is SQVTM and CDR2 is ANQGSEA in the germline V gene. The CDR3 sequence is 13 residues long. Trimming cost V 4 bases and J 10 bases; bases outside gene matches: 9. The second PCR ran roughly 7 to 12 cycles with a sample-barcoded 5' primer and J-beta primers. Every single cDNA molecule received a tag from a template-switch adaptor with 12 random nucleotides. TCRdb recomputed calls from the 5' RACE reads with MiXCR, one row per CDR3 protein. The repertoire includes some 670,000 distinct CDR3 sequences, about 50% of them detected once, and roughly 12% sits in the top ten. Study-wide points: Older individuals had lower TCR beta diversity per million T cells (the decline was roughly linear).

Worth noting for this clonotype: Its antigen is not known. A much larger clonotype is one base distant, so this may be a read error.

The sequenced material came from blood. The sequence was collected from a woman of 80 years or more in good health. This chain joins TRBV29-1 and TRBJ2-1, with 8 bases aligning to TRBD2. In nucleotides, the CDR3 is TGCAGCGTTGGCGGGAGGTCCCTCTACGAGCAGTTCTTC. Translation gives CSVGGRSLYEQFF.